This passage covers 26 T cell receptor beta chains from one sample sequenced in a study of T cell changes during pregnancy in multiple sclerosis. Clones were read by immunoSEQ multiplex PCR, and TCRdb kept only the in-frame ones, dropping some. The sample holds 60,000 or so clones; 93% are singletons and the top ten take approximately 0.35%. This specimen consisted of CD4+ T cells from peripheral blood mononuclear cells, obtained before pregnancy. The receptors originated from a female donor with multiple sclerosis, enrolled in a pregnancy study.

This rearrangement joins TRBV27 to TRBJ2-2; D unclear. The V end lost 5 bases, the J end lost 3 bases, and 4 bases lay between the germline ends. The CDR3 extends over 12 amino acids. Germline V gene lookup returns CDR1 MNHEY and CDR2 SMNVEV (reference sequence). CDR3 DNA: TGTGCCAGCAGTCCCTACACCGGGGAGCTGTTTTTT. As protein: CASSPYTGELFF.

The chain uses TRBV29-1 and TRBJ2-7, with 11 bases lining up with TRBD1. This CDR3 has 14 amino acids. With 6 bases clipped from V and 4 bases from J, the junction kept 8 bases outside the gene matches. CDR1 and CDR2 (germline): SQVTM, ANQGSEA. The CDR3 spells CSVGQGALRYEQYF. The CDR3 DNA sequence: TGCAGCGTCGGACAGGGGGCCCTCAGGTACGAGCAGTACTTC.

This clone was recorded a few times. The DNA for the CDR3 is TGTGCCAGCAGTGAGACAAACATGAACACTGAAGCTTTCTTT. Translated, it gives CASSETNMNTEAFF. The chain joins TRBV6-4 to TRBJ1-1; no clear D. With 3 bases removed from V and 0 bases from J, the gap between germline ends came to 8 bases. CDR3 length: 14 amino acids. CDR1 and CDR2 (germline): MRHNA, SNTAGT.

This clone was detected ten times or more. The chain joins TRBV5-8 to TRBJ1-2; TRBD1 matches 7 bases. CDR1 and CDR2 (germline): SGHTS, YDEGEE. There are 15 residues in the CDR3. J gave up 1 base and V 4 bases, and 7 bases lay outside the gene matches. The CDR3 protein is CASSLTGSINYGYTF. In DNA, the CDR3 is TGTGCCAGCAGCCTGACAGGGTCAATTAACTATGGCTACACCTTC.

The V call is TRBV5-6, the J call TRBJ2-7; TRBD2 aligns across 11 bases. The CDR3 has 16 amino acids. Germline V gene data show CDR1 as SGHDT and CDR2 as YYEEEE. With V trimmed by 3 bases and J by 1 base, 6 bases remained unmatched. DNA of the CDR3: TGTGCCAGCAGCTCTCCGGGACTAGCGGAGTCCTACGAGCAGTACTTC. Protein product: CASSSPGLAESYEQYF.

This chain links TRBV29-1 with TRBJ2-3; D perhaps matches TRBD2 (6 bases). CDR1 and CDR2 from the germline V gene are SQVTM and ANQGSEA. This CDR3 has 14 amino acids. V was cut by 7 bases and J by 1 base, with 15 bases left in between. Written as DNA, the CDR3 is TGCAGCGCCCCGGGAGCGGGTCGCACAGATACGCAGTATTTT. Translating gives CSAPGAGRTDTQYF.

V is TRBV27 and J is TRBJ2-7; D might be TRBD1 (6 bases). This CDR3 comprises 16 residues. Trimming removed 5 bases at V and 0 bases at J, with 17 bases between. Germline lookup yields CDR1 MNHEY and CDR2 SMNVEV (reference sequence). The CDR3 nucleotides are TGTGCCAGCAGTCCCCAATCTCCCAGGGGCTCCTACGAGCAGTACTTC. It codes for CASSPQSPRGSYEQYF.

The CDR3 DNA reads as TGTGCCAGCAGTTACAATGGTAAAGAGGATGGCTACACCTTC. This encodes CASSYNGKEDGYTF. V and J are TRBV6-5 and TRBJ1-2; no definite D call. Germline V lookup: CDR1 MNHEY, CDR2 SVGAGI. Trimming took off 2 bases at V and 6 bases at J, with 13 bases between the two ends. The CDR3 is made up of 14 amino acids.

This chain uses TRBV5-1 with TRBJ2-2, with 8 positions matching TRBD1. V shed 0 bases, J shed 5 bases, and the junction held 3 bases outside the gene matches. The CDR3 sequence is 15 residues long. From germline, CDR1 is SGHRS and CDR2 YFSETQ. The CDR3 DNA follows: TGCGCCAGCAGCTTGGTGCAGGGGGCTACCGGGGAGCTGTTTTTT. Translation gives CASSLVQGATGELFF.

The CDR3 region is CASSAGTGGIYEQYF. The CDR3, as DNA: TGTGCCAGCAGCGCGGGGACAGGGGGCATCTACGAGCAGTACTTC. This rearrangement joins TRBV5-6 to TRBJ2-5, with 12 bases identical to TRBD1. The DNA end is more similar to TRBJ2-7, so the J call may be wrong. From germline, CDR1 is SGHDT and CDR2 YYEEEE. CDR3 length equals 15 residues.

The chain combines TRBV19 with TRBJ1-2; a weak D match, TRBD1 (6 bases). This CDR3 spans 13 amino acids. Germline V lookup: CDR1 LNHDA, CDR2 SQIVND (reference sequence). V was clipped by 7 bases and J by 8 bases, with 17 bases between them. The CDR3 nucleotides read TGTGCCAGTACACCCCAGGGGACATCCGGCTACACCTTC. Translation: CASTPQGTSGYTF.

The rearrangement uses TRBV5-6 and TRBJ2-2, with TRBD2 matching 12 bases. V shed 4 bases and J 6 bases; nucleotides not matched to a gene: 10. Germline CDR1 SGHDT, CDR2 YYEEEE. The CDR3 has 17 residues. CDR3 coding DNA: TGTGCCAGCAGCCACCCGGGGCTAGCGGGAGGGTCCGGGGAGCTGTTTTTT. Translated, it gives CASSHPGLAGGSGELFF.

This chain connects TRBV5-8 to TRBJ2-2; D is ambiguous. CDR1 and CDR2 from the germline V gene are SGHTS and YDEGEE. The V gene lost 0 bases and the J gene lost 7 bases, with 10 bases spanning the gap. The CDR3 is made up of 14 amino acids. CDR3 residues: CASSLERVNGELFF. The CDR3 bases are TGTGCCAGCAGCTTGGAACGGGTCAACGGGGAGCTGTTTTTT.

The chain joins TRBV10-3 to TRBJ1-1; no firm D call. V was pared by 9 bases and J by 1 base, with 6 bases between. This CDR3 spans 11 amino acids. The germline V gene has CDR1 ENHRY and CDR2 SYGVKD. The CDR3 loop is CAIRENTEAFF. The CDR3 DNA sequence: TGTGCCATTCGGGAGAACACTGAAGCTTTCTTT.

V and J are TRBV30 and TRBJ1-3; a weak D match, TRBD1 (6 bases). In germline, CDR1 is GTSNPN, CDR2 SVGIG (reference sequence). Trimming pared 3 bases from V and 4 bases from J, leaving 13 bases between. The CDR3 runs to 14 residues. The CDR3 loop reads CAWSEGGGGNTIYF. CDR3 in DNA: TGTGCCTGGAGCGAGGGAGGGGGAGGAAACACCATATATTTT.

The rearrangement uses TRBV7-3 and TRBJ2-7, with a tentative D call TRBD2 (6 bases). Trimming stripped 3 bases from V and 2 bases from J, with 14 bases between. CDR1 SGHTA and CDR2 FQGTGA come from the germline V gene. CDR3 length equals 15 residues. CDR3 sequence: CASSLGGALAYEQYF. The DNA of the CDR3 is TGTGCCAGCAGCTTGGGCGGGGCACTTGCCTACGAGCAGTACTTC.

The chain joins TRBV11-2 to TRBJ2-7; perhaps TRBD2 as D (6 bases). Germline assignment: CDR1 SGHAT and CDR2 FQNNGV. CDR3 length: 13 amino acids. The germline V and J ends were trimmed by 1 base and 7 bases, with 11 bases remaining between them. The CDR3 nucleotides are TGTGCCAGCAGCTTAGCGGGAGTGTGGGAGCAGTACTTC. The encoded protein is CASSLAGVWEQYF. The entire variable domain, with the rest obtained from reference TRBV11-2 and TRBJ2-7, is as follows: EAGVAQSPRYKIIEKRQSVAFWCNPISGHATLYWYQQILGQGPKLLIQFQNNGVVDDSQLPKDRFSAERLKGVDSTLKIQPAKLEDSAVYLCASSLAGVWEQYFGPGTRLTVT.

V usage is TRBV2 and J usage is TRBJ2-1; no firm D call. From germline, CDR1 is SNHLY and CDR2 FYNNEI. Between the trimmed V and J ends, which lost 7 bases and 5 bases, there was a span of 12 bases. This CDR3 region has 13 residues. CDR3 coding DNA: TGTGCCAGCATCGCGGAACAAAACAATGAGCAGTTCTTC. Its translation is CASIAEQNNEQFF.

In this sample, this clone turned up once. The J gene is TRBJ2-7, the V gene TRBV2; 11 bases are a match to TRBD1. Germline assignment: CDR1 SNHLY and CDR2 FYNNEI. The trim removed 7 bases at V and 4 bases at J, leaving 12 bases unmatched. The CDR3 extends over 16 amino acids. Here the CDR3 DNA reads TGTGCCAGCAAAAACCCCGACCGGGACAGGGGGTACGAGCAGTACTTC. This sequence encodes CASKNPDRDRGYEQYF.

The chain employs TRBV28 and TRBJ1-1; D may be TRBD1 (5 bases). V was shortened by 11 bases and J by 5 bases, with 15 bases between the two germline ends. CDR1 and CDR2 from the germline V gene are MDHEN and SYDVKM. The CDR3 contains 12 residues. The CDR3 spells CAARGGLTEAFF. CDR3 bases: TGTGCCGCCCGCGGGGGGTTGACTGAAGCTTTCTTT.

This clone has a handful of counts. This chain joins TRBV25-1 and TRBJ1-1; no reliable D call. Trimming took off 6 bases at V and 2 bases at J, with 7 bases between the two ends. The CDR3 length is 12 residues. Germline CDR1 reads MGHDK; CDR2 reads SYGVNS. The CDR3 loop is CASRRINTEAFF. CDR3 sequence (DNA): TGTGCCAGCAGGCGGATAAACACTGAAGCTTTCTTT. The entire variable domain, with the rest obtained from reference TRBV25-1 and TRBJ1-1, is as follows: EADIYQTPRYLVIGTGKKITLECSQTMGHDKMYWYQQDPGMELHLIHYSYGVNSTEKGDLSSESTVSRIRTEHFPLTLESARPSHTSQYLCASRRINTEAFFGQGTRLTVV.

This sequence joins TRBV30 and TRBJ1-2, with 7 nucleotides matching TRBD1. Trimming removed 1 base from V and 7 bases from J; junction bases left unmatched: 3. The length of the CDR3 is 12 residues. Germline CDR1 and CDR2: GTSNPN and SVGIG (reference sequence). In DNA form, the CDR3 reads TGTGCCTGGAGTGCAGGGGGTGGTGGCTACACCTTC. This encodes CAWSAGGGGYTF.

The gene calls are TRBV28 and TRBJ2-7; 8 nucleotides align to TRBD1. Trimming took 6 bases from V and 4 from J; bases not matched to a gene: 8. The length of the CDR3 is 14 residues. The V gene's germline CDR1 is MDHEN and CDR2 SYDVKM. CDR3 protein: CASRNRDRLYEQYF. DNA of the CDR3: TGTGCCAGCAGAAATAGGGACAGGTTATACGAGCAGTACTTC. The full variable domain, in which reference TRBV28 and TRBJ2-7 provide the parts outside the CDR3, is DVKVTQSSRYLVKRTGEKVFLECVQDMDHENMFWYRQDPGLGLRLIYFSYDVKMKEKGDIPEGYSVSREKKERFSLILESASTNQTSMYLCASRNRDRLYEQYFGPGTRLTVT.

The chain combines TRBV25-1 with TRBJ1-4; D call uncertain. The germline V gene encodes CDR1 MGHDK and CDR2 SYGVNS. The CDR3 is made up of 14 amino acids. V dropped 4 bases and J dropped 4 bases, with 10 bases sitting between them. This CDR3 reads CASSGSRGNEKLFF. CDR3 nucleotides: TGTGCCAGCAGTGGGTCCAGAGGTAATGAAAAACTGTTTTTT.

The chain employs TRBV28 and TRBJ2-2; 12 bases map to TRBD2. V dropped 0 bases and J dropped 6; count of bases not matched to a gene: 5. The CDR3 spans 17 residues. CDR1 is MDHEN, CDR2 SYDVKM, per germline. CDR3: CASSLWRLAGGPGELFF. The DNA for the CDR3 is TGTGCCAGCAGTTTATGGCGGCTAGCGGGAGGGCCCGGGGAGCTGTTTTTT.

This chain links TRBV5-4 with TRBJ2-7, with D possibly TRBD2 on 6 matching bases. Trimming removed 2 bases at V and 2 bases at J, with 11 bases between. The CDR3 is 14 amino acids. Germline V gene lookup returns CDR1 SGHNT and CDR2 YYREEE (reference sequence). The CDR3 bases are TGTGCCAGCAGCTTTGAGGGACTTACCTACGAGCAGTACTTC. Protein sequence: CASSFEGLTYEQYF.